This T cell receptor (beta chain) came from a study of regulatory T cells in long-lasting Graves disease. Combining iRepertoire HTBI primers with Arm-PCR of CDR3 regions, the authors built TCR beta libraries. TCRdb used MiXCR to reprocess the multiplex PCR reads, holding one entry per CDR3 protein. The table includes fewer than 400,000 distinct CDR3 sequences, less than 25% detected once. The sample's time point: persistent/refractory GD, antithyroid drugs over 5 years with positive TRAb. Researchers made the TCR library from RNA that was extracted from PBMCs. This clonotype was seen ten or more times. Germline loops: CDR1 GTSNPN, CDR2 SVGIG (reference sequence). J lost 4 bases, V lost 2 bases, and 2 bases had no gene match. The CDR3 length is 12 residues.

The sequenced sample was peripheral blood mononuclear cells (PBMCs), obtained when the disease was refractory, from a patient treated with antithyroid drugs. This sequence originates from a female donor with Graves disease. This sequence joins TRBV30 and TRBJ2-7, with 7 nucleotides matching TRBD1. The CDR3 is CAWSTGEYEQYF. Here the CDR3 DNA reads TGTGCCTGGAGTACAGGGGAGTACGAGCAGTACTTC.